This T cell receptor (beta chain) was found in a study of human T cells and chemical hapten exposure. The wider study: Variation in per-sample TCR yields came mainly from small pooled library volume differences.

Attachment of unique molecular identifiers to individual cDNA molecules was performed in the library. TCRdb re-called the RACE reads with MiXCR, one entry per CDR3 protein. Altogether tens of thousands of distinct CDR3 sequences are present, over 8.5% being singletons, with the ten largest covering roughly 4.2%. The sample's time point: patch test 1, 2 weeks after DPC sensitization. The sample's treatment: therapeutic diphenylcyclopropenone sensitization with weekly scalp DPC. V was clipped by 6 bases and J by 2 bases, with 11 bases between them. The V gene's germline CDR1 is MDHEN and CDR2 SYDVKM. The CDR3 spans 13 residues. This clonotype was detected ten times or more. The antigen remains undetermined. General study points: Alopecia in the donors means their immune response may deviate from healthy people's.

The rearrangement links TRBV28 to TRBJ2-7, with a weak D call TRBD1 (6 bases). The sequences come from whole blood, collected in connection with sensitization to the hapten diphenylcyclopropenone (DPC). This receptor was taken from a woman aged 50 to 60 with alopecia areata. Some clones in this sample may be carry-over from other donors' samples. CDR3 loop: CASSWTEAYEQYF. The CDR3 bases are TGTGCCAGCAGCTGGACAGAAGCCTACGAGCAGTACTTC.